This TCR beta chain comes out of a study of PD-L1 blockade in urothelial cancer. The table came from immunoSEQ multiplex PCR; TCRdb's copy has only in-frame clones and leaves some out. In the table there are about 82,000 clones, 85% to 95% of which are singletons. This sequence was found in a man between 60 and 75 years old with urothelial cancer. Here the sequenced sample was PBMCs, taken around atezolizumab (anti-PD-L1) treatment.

The CDR3 DNA reads TGCGCCAGCAGCCAAGACAGGGGTAGAACTGAAGCTTTCTTT. Protein product: CASSQDRGRTEAFF. The chain employs TRBV4-1 and TRBJ1-1; maybe TRBD1 (6 bases). V dropped 0 bases and J dropped 5 bases, with 10 bases sitting between them. The CDR3 is 14 residues long. CDR1 MGHRA and CDR2 YSYEKL come from the germline V gene.